Below are 5 T cell receptor beta chains sequenced from a single sample in a study of cytomegalovirus exposure and HLA in healthy donors (dated by TCRdb to about 2017). Library method: the immunoSEQ multiplex PCR assay. For the multiplex PCR, a mixture combining 60 forward primers for TCR Vbeta segments and 13 reverse primers for TCR Jbeta segments was used. TCRdb limited this immuneACCESS table to in-frame rearrangements with V and J called. A share of clones is missing; checked studies link under half to unresolved V genes, and the rest is unexplained. Across this sample there are some 120,000 clones, with more than 80% seen only once. The ten largest clones take up about 1.8% of the sample. The material sequenced was PBMCs. The receptors here all came from a man aged 40-50 years in good health and CMV-seronegative.

This CDR3 reads CASSPQVAGRNEQFF. In DNA, the CDR3 is TGTGCCAGCAGCCCCCAAGTAGCGGGAAGGAATGAGCAGTTCTTC. The rearrangement uses TRBV11-1 and TRBJ2-1, with 8 bases fitting TRBD2. CDR1 SGHAT and CDR2 FQDESV come from the germline V gene (reference sequence). This CDR3 contains 15 residues. Trimming removed 5 bases from V and 7 bases from J; junction bases left unmatched: 10.

This chain links TRBV7-9 with TRBJ2-1; possibly TRBD2 for D (5 bases). The V gene's germline CDR1 is SEHNR and CDR2 FQNEAQ (reference sequence). The CDR3 runs to 13 residues. The V end lost 6 bases, the J end lost 5 bases, and 11 bases lay between the germline ends. In nucleotides, the CDR3 is TGTGCCAGCAGATGGGAGTGGAACAATGAGCAGTTCTTC. Translated: CASRWEWNNEQFF.

The V gene is TRBV7-2, the J gene TRBJ1-3, with no clear D. V gave up 6 bases and J gave up 1 base, with 19 bases separating them. The CDR3 covers 17 residues. Germline values: CDR1 SGHTA, CDR2 FQGNSA. This chain's CDR3 is CASRSGNAVFSGNTIYF. The CDR3 region has the DNA TGTGCCAGCAGATCCGGGAACGCGGTGTTTTCTGGAAACACCATATATTTT. The whole variable domain, remainder taken from reference TRBV7-2 and TRBJ1-3, is GAGVSQSPSNKVTEKGKDVELRCDPISGHTALYWYRQSLGQGLEFLIYFQGNSAPDKSGLPSDRFSAERTGGSVSTLTIQRTQQEDSAVYLCASRSGNAVFSGNTIYFGEGSWLTVV.

This clone was detected a few times. The chain employs TRBV9 and TRBJ1-6; 9 nucleotides line up with TRBD1. V trimming: 3 bases; J trimming: 10 bases; junction bases outside the gene matches: 5. This CDR3 is 14 amino acids long. The germline V gene has CDR1 SGDLS and CDR2 YYNGEE. The CDR3 loop is CASSALTGGSPLHF. In nucleotides, the CDR3 is TGTGCCAGCAGCGCGTTGACAGGGGGATCACCCCTCCACTTT. Supplemented by reference TRBV9 and TRBJ1-6, the full variable domain reads DSGVTQTPKHLITATGQRVTLRCSPRSGDLSVYWYQQSLDQGLQFLIQYYNGEERAKGNILERFSAQQFPDLHSELNLSSLELGDSALYFCASSALTGGSPLHFGNGTRLTVT.

CDR3 region: CASSLSTGGAFYEQYF. The CDR3 nucleotides are TGTGCCAGCAGTTTATCTACAGGGGGCGCGTTCTACGAGCAGTACTTC. V is TRBV27 and J is TRBJ2-7; 9 positions agree with TRBD1. Germline V gives CDR1 MNHEY, CDR2 SMNVEV (reference sequence). Germline trimming cut 0 bases from V and 3 bases from J; bases unmatched to any gene: 6. There are 16 residues in the CDR3.